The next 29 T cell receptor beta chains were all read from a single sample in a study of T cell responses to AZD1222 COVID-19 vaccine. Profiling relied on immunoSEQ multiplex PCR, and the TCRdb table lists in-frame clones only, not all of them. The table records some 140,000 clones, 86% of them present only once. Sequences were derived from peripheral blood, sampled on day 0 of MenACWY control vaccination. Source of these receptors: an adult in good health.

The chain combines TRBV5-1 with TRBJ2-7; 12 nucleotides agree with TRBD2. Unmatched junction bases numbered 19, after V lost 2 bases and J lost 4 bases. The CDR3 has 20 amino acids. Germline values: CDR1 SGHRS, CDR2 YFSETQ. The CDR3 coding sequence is TGCGCCAGCAGCTTTCCAACACAGGGGGCGACTAGCGGGAGTGTATACGAGCAGTACTTC. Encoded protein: CASSFPTQGATSGSVYEQYF.

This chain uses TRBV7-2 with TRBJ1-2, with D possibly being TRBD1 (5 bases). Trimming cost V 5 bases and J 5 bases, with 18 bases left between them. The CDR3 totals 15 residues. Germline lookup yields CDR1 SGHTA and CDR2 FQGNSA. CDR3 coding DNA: TGTGCCAGCAGCCTGGTAGGCAGGGAAGAATATGGCTACACCTTC. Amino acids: CASSLVGREEYGYTF.

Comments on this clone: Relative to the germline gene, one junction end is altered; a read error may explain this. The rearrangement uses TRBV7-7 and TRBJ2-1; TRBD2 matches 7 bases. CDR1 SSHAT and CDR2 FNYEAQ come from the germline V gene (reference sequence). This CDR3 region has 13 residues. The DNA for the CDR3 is TGTGCTAGCAGCTTAGGCGGGGGTAATGAGCAGTTCTTC. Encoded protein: CASSLGGGNEQFF.

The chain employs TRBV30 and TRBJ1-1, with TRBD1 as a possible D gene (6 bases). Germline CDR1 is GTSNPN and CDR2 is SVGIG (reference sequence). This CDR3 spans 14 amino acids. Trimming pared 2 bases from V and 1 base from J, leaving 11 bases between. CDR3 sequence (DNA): TGTGCCTGGAGTCCCTGGACAGAGAACACTGAAGCTTTCTTT. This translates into CAWSPWTENTEAFF.

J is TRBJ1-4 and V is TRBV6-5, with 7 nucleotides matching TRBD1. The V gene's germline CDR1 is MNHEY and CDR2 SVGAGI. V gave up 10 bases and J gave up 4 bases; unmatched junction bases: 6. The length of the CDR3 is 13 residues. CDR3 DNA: TGTGCCACCAGGGACAGTATTAATGAAAAACTGTTTTTT. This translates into CATRDSINEKLFF.

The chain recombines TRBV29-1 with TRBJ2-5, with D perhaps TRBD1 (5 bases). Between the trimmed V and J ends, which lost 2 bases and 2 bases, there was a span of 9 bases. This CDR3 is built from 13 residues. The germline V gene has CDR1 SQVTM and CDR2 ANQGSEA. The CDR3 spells CSVERSGQETQYF. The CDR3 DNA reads TGCAGCGTTGAACGTTCAGGGCAAGAGACCCAGTACTTC. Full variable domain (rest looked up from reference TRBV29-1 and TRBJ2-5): SAVISQKPSRDICQRGTSLTIQCQVDSQVTMMFWYRQQPGQSLTLIATANQGSEATYESGFVIDKFPISRPNLTFSTLTVSNMSPEDSSIYLCSVERSGQETQYFGPGTRLLVL.

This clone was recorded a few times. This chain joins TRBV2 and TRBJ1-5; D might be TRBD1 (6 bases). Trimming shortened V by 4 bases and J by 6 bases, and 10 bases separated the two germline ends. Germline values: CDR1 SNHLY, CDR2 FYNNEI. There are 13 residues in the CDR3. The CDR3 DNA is TGTGCCAGCAGTGTGGGGGGCGGTCAGCCCCAGCATTTT. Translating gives CASSVGGGQPQHF.

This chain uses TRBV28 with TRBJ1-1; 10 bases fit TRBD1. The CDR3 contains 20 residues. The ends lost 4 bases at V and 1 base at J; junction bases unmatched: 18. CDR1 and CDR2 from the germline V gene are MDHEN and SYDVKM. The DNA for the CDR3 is TGTGCCAGCAGTTCGATCCGGGCCGGGACAGGGGAGGAAGCGAACACTGAAGCTTTCTTT. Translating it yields CASSSIRAGTGEEANTEAFF.

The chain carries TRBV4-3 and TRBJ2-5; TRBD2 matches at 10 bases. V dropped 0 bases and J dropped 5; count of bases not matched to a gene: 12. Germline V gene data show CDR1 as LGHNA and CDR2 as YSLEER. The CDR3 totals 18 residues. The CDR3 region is CASSQDLSSGRAQETQYF. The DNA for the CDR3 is TGCGCCAGCAGCCAAGATCTCTCGAGCGGGAGGGCCCAGGAGACCCAGTACTTC.

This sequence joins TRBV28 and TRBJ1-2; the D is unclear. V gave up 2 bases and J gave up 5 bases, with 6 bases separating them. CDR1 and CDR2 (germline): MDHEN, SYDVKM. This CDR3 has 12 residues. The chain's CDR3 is CASSLTSYGYTF. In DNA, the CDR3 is TGTGCCAGCAGTTTAACAAGTTATGGCTACACCTTC.

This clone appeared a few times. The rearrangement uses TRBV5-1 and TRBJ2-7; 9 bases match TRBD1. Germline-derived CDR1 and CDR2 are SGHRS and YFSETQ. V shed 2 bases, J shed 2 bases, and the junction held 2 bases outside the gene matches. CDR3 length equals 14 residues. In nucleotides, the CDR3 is TGCGCCAGCAGCTTACAGGGGGCGCCCTACGAGCAGTACGTC. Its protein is CASSLQGAPYEQYV.

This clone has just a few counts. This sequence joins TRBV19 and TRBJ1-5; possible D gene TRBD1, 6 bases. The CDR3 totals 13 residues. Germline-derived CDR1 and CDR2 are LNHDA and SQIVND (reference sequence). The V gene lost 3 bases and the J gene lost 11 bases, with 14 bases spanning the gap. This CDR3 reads CASSIGGSSAQHF. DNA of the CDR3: TGTGCCAGTAGTATCGGGGGCTCGTCTGCCCAGCATTTT.

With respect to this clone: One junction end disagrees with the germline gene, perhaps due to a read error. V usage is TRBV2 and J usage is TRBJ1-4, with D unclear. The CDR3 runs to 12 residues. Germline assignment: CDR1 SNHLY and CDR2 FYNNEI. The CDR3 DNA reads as TGTGCCAGCAGTGTGGAGAATGACAAACTGTTTTTT. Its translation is CASSVENDKLFF.

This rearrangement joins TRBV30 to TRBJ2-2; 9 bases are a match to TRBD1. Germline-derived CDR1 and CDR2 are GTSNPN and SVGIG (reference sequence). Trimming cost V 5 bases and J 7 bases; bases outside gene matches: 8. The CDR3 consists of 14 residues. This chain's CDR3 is CAWARTGVHGELFF. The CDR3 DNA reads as TGTGCCTGGGCCCGGACAGGGGTTCACGGGGAGCTGTTTTTT.

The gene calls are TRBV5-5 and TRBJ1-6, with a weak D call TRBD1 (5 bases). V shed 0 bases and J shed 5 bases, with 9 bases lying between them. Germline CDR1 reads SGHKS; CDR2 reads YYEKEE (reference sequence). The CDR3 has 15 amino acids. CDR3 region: CASSLDPGNNSPLHF. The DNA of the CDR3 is TGTGCCAGCAGCTTGGATCCAGGGAATAATTCACCCCTCCACTTT.

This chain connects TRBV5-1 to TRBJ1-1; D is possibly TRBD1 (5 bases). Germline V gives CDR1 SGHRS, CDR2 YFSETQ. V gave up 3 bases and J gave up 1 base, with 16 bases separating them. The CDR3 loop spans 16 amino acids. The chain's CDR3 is CASSSRGAQRNTEAFF. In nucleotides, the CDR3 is TGCGCCAGCAGCTCCCGTGGGGCGCAGAGGAACACTGAAGCTTTCTTT.

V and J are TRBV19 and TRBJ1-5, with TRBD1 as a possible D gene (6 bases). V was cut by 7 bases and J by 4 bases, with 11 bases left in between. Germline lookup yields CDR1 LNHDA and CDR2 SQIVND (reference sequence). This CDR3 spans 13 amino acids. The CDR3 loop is CASKGQLNQPQHF. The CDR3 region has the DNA TGTGCCAGTAAAGGACAGTTGAATCAGCCCCAGCATTTT.

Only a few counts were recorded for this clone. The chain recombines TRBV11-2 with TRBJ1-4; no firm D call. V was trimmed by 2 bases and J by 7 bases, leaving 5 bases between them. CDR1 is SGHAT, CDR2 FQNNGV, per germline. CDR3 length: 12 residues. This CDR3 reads CASSLLAEKLFF. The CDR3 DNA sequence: TGTGCCAGCAGCTTATTGGCTGAAAAACTGTTTTTT.

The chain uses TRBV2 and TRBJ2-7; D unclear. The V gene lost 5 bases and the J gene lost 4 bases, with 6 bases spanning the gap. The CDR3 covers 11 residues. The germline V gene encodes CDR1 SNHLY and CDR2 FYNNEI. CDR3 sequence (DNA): TGTGCCAGCAGTCCAACATACGAGCAGTACGTC. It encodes CASSPTYEQYV.

CDR3 DNA sequence: TGTGCCAGTGGGACAGACTTCTATGGCTACACCTTC. This encodes CASGTDFYGYTF. The chain employs TRBV19 and TRBJ1-2; TRBD1 matches at 7 bases. The trim removed 8 bases at V and 4 bases at J, leaving 4 bases unmatched. This CDR3 region has 12 residues. CDR1 and CDR2 from the germline V gene are LNHDA and SQIVND (reference sequence).

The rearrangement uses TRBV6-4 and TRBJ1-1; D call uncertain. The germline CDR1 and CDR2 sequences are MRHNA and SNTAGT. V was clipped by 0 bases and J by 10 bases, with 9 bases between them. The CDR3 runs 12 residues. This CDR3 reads CASSDSRGVAFF. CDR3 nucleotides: TGTGCCAGCAGTGACTCACGGGGAGTAGCTTTCTTT.

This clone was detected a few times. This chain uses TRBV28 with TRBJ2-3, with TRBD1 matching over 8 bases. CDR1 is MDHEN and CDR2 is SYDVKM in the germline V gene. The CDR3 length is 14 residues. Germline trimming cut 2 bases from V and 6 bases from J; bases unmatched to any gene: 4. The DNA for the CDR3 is TGTGCCAGCAGTTTACGACAGGGGTATGATACGCAGTATTTT. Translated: CASSLRQGYDTQYF.

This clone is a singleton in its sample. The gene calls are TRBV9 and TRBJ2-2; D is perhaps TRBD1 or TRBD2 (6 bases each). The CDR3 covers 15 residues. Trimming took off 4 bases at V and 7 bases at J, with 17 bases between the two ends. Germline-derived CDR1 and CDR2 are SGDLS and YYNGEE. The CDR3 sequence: CASSPGGPAGGELFF. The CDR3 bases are TGTGCCAGCAGCCCCGGGGGCCCGGCGGGCGGGGAGCTGTTTTTT.

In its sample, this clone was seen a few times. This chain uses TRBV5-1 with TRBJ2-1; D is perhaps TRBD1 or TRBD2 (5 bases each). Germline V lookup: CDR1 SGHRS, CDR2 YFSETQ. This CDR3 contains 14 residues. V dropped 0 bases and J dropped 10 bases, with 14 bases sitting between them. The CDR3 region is CASSLGSGYREQFF. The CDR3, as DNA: TGCGCCAGCAGCTTGGGATCGGGGTACAGGGAGCAGTTCTTC.

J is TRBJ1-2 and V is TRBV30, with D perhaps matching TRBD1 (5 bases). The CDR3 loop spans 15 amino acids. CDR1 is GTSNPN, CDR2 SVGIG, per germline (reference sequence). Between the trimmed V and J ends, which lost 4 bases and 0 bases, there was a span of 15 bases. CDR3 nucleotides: TGTGCCTGGACCCATGGGGCAGCTCCTAACTATGGCTACACCTTC. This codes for CAWTHGAAPNYGYTF.

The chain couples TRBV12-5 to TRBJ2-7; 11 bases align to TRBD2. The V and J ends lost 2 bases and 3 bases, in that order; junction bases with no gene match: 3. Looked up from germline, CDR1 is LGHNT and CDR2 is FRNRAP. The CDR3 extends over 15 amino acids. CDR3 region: CASGLRLAGLYEQYF. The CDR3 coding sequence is TGTGCTAGTGGTTTGAGACTAGCGGGACTCTACGAGCAGTACTTC. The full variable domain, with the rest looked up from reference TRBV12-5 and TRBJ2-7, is DARVTQTPRHKVTEMGQEVTMRCQPILGHNTVFWYRQTMMQGLELLAYFRNRAPLDDSGMPKDRFSAEMPDATLATLKIQPSEPRDSAVYFCASGLRLAGLYEQYFGPGTRLTVT.

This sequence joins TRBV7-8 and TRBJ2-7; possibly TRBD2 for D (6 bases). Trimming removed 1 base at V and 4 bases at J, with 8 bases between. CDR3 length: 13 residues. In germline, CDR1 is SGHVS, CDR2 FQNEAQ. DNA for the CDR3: TGTGCCAGCAGCTTAGGGGGGGAGTACGAGCAGTACTTC. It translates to CASSLGGEYEQYF.

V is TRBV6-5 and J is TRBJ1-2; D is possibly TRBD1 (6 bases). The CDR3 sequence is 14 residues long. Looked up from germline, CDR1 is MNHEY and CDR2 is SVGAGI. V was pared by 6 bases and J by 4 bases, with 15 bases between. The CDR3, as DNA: TGTGCCAGCAGGATTTCCGGGACAAGCTATGGCTACACCTTC. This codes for CASRISGTSYGYTF.

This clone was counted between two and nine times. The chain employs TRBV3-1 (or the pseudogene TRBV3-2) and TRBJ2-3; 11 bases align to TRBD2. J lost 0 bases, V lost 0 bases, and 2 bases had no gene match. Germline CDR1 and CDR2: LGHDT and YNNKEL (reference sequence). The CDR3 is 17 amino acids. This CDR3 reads CASSQDTSGGSTDTQYF. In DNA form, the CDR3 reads TGTGCCAGCAGCCAAGATACTAGCGGGGGTAGCACAGATACGCAGTATTTT.